These 7 T cell receptor beta chains came from one sample sequenced in a study of shared clonotypes between healthy human individuals. Clones were read by immunoSEQ multiplex PCR, and TCRdb kept only the in-frame ones, dropping some. The profile shows approximately 2,300,000 clones, 85% to 95% of them singletons. The sample comprised naive CD4+ T cells from PBMCs. Subset: CD45RA+ positively selected. These receptor sequences come from a man in his late teens or twenties in good health. Some clones in this sample may be carry-over from other donors' samples.

The chain recombines TRBV5-1 with TRBJ2-2, with 12 bases lining up with TRBD2. This CDR3 has 15 residues. Germline-derived CDR1 and CDR2 are SGHRS and YFSETQ. Losses at the gene ends were 9 bases for V and 6 bases for J; bases not matched to a gene: 9. The CDR3 protein is CATQRLAGGAGELFF. The CDR3 DNA reads as TGCGCCACCCAGAGGCTAGCGGGAGGGGCCGGGGAGCTGTTTTTT.

The CDR3 reads CASSSGQGVTSSTGELFF. CDR3 nucleotide sequence: TGTGCCAGCAGCTCAGGACAGGGGGTAACGAGTAGCACCGGGGAGCTGTTTTTT. The V call is TRBV5-4, the J call TRBJ2-2; 10 nucleotides agree with TRBD1. The J segment lost 4 bases and the V segment lost 3 bases, leaving 12 bases of the junction unmatched. The CDR3 loop spans 18 amino acids. Per the germline V gene, CDR1 is SGHNT and CDR2 is YYREEE (reference sequence).

The rearrangement joins TRBV28 to TRBJ2-1; 7 bases align to TRBD1. This CDR3 spans 15 amino acids. V shed 4 bases and J 5 bases; nucleotides not matched to a gene: 8. From germline, CDR1 is MDHEN and CDR2 SYDVKM. The CDR3 here is CASSSGGDGNNEQFF. The DNA for the CDR3 is TGTGCCAGCAGTTCAGGGGGAGACGGTAACAATGAGCAGTTCTTC.

The chain employs TRBV7-2 and TRBJ1-2, with D unresolved. This CDR3 region has 12 residues. Germline loops: CDR1 SGHTA, CDR2 FQGNSA. The ends were cut back, 5 bases at V and 4 bases at J, with 8 bases in the middle. The CDR3 coding sequence is TGTGCCAGCAGCACCCGGACCTATGGCTACACCTTC. This codes for CASSTRTYGYTF.

A few counts support this clone. The chain joins TRBV7-3 to TRBJ1-1; D is undetermined. CDR1 and CDR2 from the germline V gene are SGHTA and FQGTGA. The CDR3 has 13 residues. V was trimmed by 5 bases and J by 1 base, leaving 8 bases between them. This CDR3 is CASSRGKNTEAFF. CDR3 coding DNA: TGTGCCAGCAGCCGTGGGAAGAACACTGAAGCTTTCTTT. The variable domain in full, with the rest retrieved from reference TRBV7-3 and TRBJ1-1, is GAGVSQTPSNKVTEKGKYVELRCDPISGHTALYWYRQSLGQGPEFLIYFQGTGAADDSGLPNDRFFAVRPEGSVSTLKIQRTERGDSAVYLCASSRGKNTEAFFGQGTRLTVV.

The CDR3 DNA is TGCGCCAGCAGCCCGGGGACTAGCGGAGAAGGAGAGACCCAGTACTTC. Protein product: CASSPGTSGEGETQYF. The V and J genes are TRBV5-1 and TRBJ2-5, with 11 bases that match TRBD2. This CDR3 spans 16 amino acids. J was trimmed by 4 bases and V by 4 bases; bases with no gene match: 9. Germline loops: CDR1 SGHRS, CDR2 YFSETQ. Full variable domain (missing parts from reference TRBV5-1 and TRBJ2-5): KAGVTQTPRYLIKTRGQQVTLSCSPISGHRSVSWYQQTPGQGLQFLFEYFSETQRNKGNFPGRFSGRQFSNSRSEMNVSTLELGDSALYLCASSPGTSGEGETQYFGPGTRLLVL.

The chain is built from TRBV7-9 and TRBJ1-2; D not certain. This CDR3 comprises 14 residues. Germline assignment: CDR1 SEHNR and CDR2 FQNEAQ (reference sequence). Trimming stripped 1 base from V and 0 bases from J, with 6 bases between. The CDR3 coding sequence is TGTGCCAGCAGCTTAGGAGCGACTAACTATGGCTACACCTTC. Encoded protein: CASSLGATNYGYTF. Drawing the rest from reference TRBV7-9 and TRBJ1-2, the complete variable domain is DTGVSQNPRHKITKRGQNVTFRCDPISEHNRLYWYRQTLGQGPEFLTYFQNEAQLEKSRLLSDRFSAERPKGSFSTLEIQRTEQGDSAMYLCASSLGATNYGYTFGSGTRLTVV.